The source of this T cell receptor (beta chain) is a study of T cell responses to AZD1222 COVID-19 vaccine. Here immunoSEQ multiplex PCR was the method, and the copy in TCRdb shows in-frame clones only, minus some. The sample has about 120,000 clones, roughly 84% seen once. Points on this clone: Its antigen is undetermined.

Study results and limitations: Spike-specific TCR repertoires showed rising breadth and depth after two AZD1222 doses.

This CDR3 has 14 residues. In germline, CDR1 is SGHRS, CDR2 YFSETQ. The V and J ends lost 0 bases and 6 bases respectively, with 12 bases between them. The chain uses TRBV5-1 and TRBJ1-1; D remains unclear. The TCR was taken from an adult in good health. The sample was peripheral blood, taken on day 0 of AZD1222 vaccination. This chain's CDR3 is CASSLAVLGSEAFF. CDR3 bases: TGCGCCAGCAGCTTGGCAGTTCTCGGCTCTGAAGCTTTCTTT.